The 23 T cell receptor beta chains below all came from one sample that was sequenced in a study of Ad26.COV2.S vaccination and SARS-CoV-2 variants. The sample's treatment: about 20 received Ad26.COV2.S at low or high dose, single or two shots; roughly 5 received placebo; per-sample allocation not given. Samples analyzed were those drawn on day 63 after the first vaccine or placebo injection. The method was immunoSEQ multiplex PCR; TCRdb's version includes in-frame clones alone and lacks a portion of them. Of approximately 450,000 clones listed, around nine tenths were seen once; the top ten hold 12%. The material sequenced was peripheral blood, taken in a trial of Ad26.COV2.S vaccine versus placebo. Receptor source: a person between 18 and 65 years old who received the Ad26.COV2.S COVID-19 vaccine or a placebo.

The chain links TRBV18 to TRBJ2-5; 10 nucleotides agree with TRBD1. From germline, CDR1 is KGHSH and CDR2 LQKENI. J lost 5 bases, V lost 0 bases, and 3 bases had no gene match. The CDR3 runs 15 residues. In DNA form, the CDR3 reads TGTGCCAGCTCACCACCCTCGGACAGGGGGGAGACCCAGTACTTC. Translated: CASSPPSDRGETQYF.

The rearrangement links TRBV19 to TRBJ1-2; D perhaps matches TRBD1 (5 bases). Germline V gene lookup returns CDR1 LNHDA and CDR2 SQIVND (reference sequence). The CDR3 loop spans 14 amino acids. V shed 5 bases and J shed 0 bases, with 10 bases lying between them. Written as DNA, the CDR3 is TGTGCCAGTAGTGCGACAGAACCTAACTATGGCTACACCTTC. Translation gives CASSATEPNYGYTF.

This sequence joins TRBV5-1 and TRBJ1-5; perhaps TRBD1 as D (5 bases). The CDR3 extends over 14 amino acids. V was clipped by 0 bases and J by 7 bases, with 11 bases between them. From germline, CDR1 is SGHRS and CDR2 YFSETQ. The chain's CDR3 is CASSLVQGQQPQHF. For the CDR3, the DNA is TGCGCCAGCAGCTTGGTGCAGGGCCAGCAGCCCCAGCATTTT. The full variable domain, completed using reference TRBV5-1 and TRBJ1-5, is KAGVTQTPRYLIKTRGQQVTLSCSPISGHRSVSWYQQTPGQGLQFLFEYFSETQRNKGNFPGRFSGRQFSNSRSEMNVSTLELGDSALYLCASSLVQGQQPQHFGDGTRLSIL.

V is TRBV19 and J is TRBJ2-3, with 7 bases aligning to TRBD2. The CDR3 loop spans 15 amino acids. The trim removed 4 bases at V and 2 bases at J, leaving 6 bases unmatched. In germline, CDR1 is LNHDA, CDR2 SQIVND (reference sequence). As DNA, the CDR3 is TGTGCCAGTAGTACTACTAGCGACCCCACAGATACGCAGTATTTT. Translated: CASSTTSDPTDTQYF.

This chain links TRBV7-2 with TRBJ2-6, with D perhaps TRBD1 (6 bases). Trimming shortened V by 3 bases and J by 4 bases, and 10 bases separated the two germline ends. CDR1 is SGHTA, CDR2 FQGNSA, per germline. The CDR3 loop spans 15 amino acids. The DNA of the CDR3 is TGTGCCAGCAGCTTTACAGGGACAGGGGCCAACGTCCTGACTTTC. As protein: CASSFTGTGANVLTF.

The gene calls are TRBV30 and TRBJ2-3; 14 bases align to TRBD2. V shed 8 bases, J shed 8 bases, and the junction held 9 bases outside the gene matches. Per the germline V gene, CDR1 is GTSNPN and CDR2 is SVGIG (reference sequence). The CDR3 totals 14 residues. CDR3 DNA sequence: TGTGCCAGATCAGGACTAGCGGGAGGAACTACGCAGTATTTT. Translation: CARSGLAGGTTQYF.

The rearrangement joins TRBV7-9 to TRBJ1-1; D is ambiguous. This CDR3 contains 11 residues. Germline CDR1 is SEHNR and CDR2 is FQNEAQ (reference sequence). Trimming removed 5 bases at V and 8 bases at J, with 9 bases between. The CDR3 is CASSLRPEAFF. The CDR3 DNA reads as TGTGCCAGCAGCCTTCGACCCGAAGCTTTCTTT. The full variable domain, in which reference TRBV7-9 and TRBJ1-1 provide the parts outside the CDR3, is DTGVSQNPRHKITKRGQNVTFRCDPISEHNRLYWYRQTLGQGPEFLTYFQNEAQLEKSRLLSDRFSAERPKGSFSTLEIQRTEQGDSAMYLCASSLRPEAFFGQGTRLTVV.

This chain links TRBV2 with TRBJ2-5; 8 bases are a match to TRBD2. Trimming cost V 8 bases and J 4 bases; bases outside gene matches: 6. This CDR3 region has 13 residues. Germline CDR1 SNHLY, CDR2 FYNNEI. The chain's CDR3 is CASERERGETQYF. In DNA, the CDR3 is TGTGCCAGCGAGCGGGAGAGAGGAGAGACCCAGTACTTC. The whole variable domain, remainder taken from reference TRBV2 and TRBJ2-5, is EPEVTQTPSHQVTQMGQEVILRCVPISNHLYFYWYRQILGQKVEFLVSFYNNEISEKSEIFDDQFSVERPDGSNFTLKIRSTKLEDSAMYFCASERERGETQYFGPGTRLLVL.

This chain uses TRBV28 with TRBJ2-7; D may be TRBD1 (6 bases). The CDR3 totals 13 residues. The germline V gene has CDR1 MDHEN and CDR2 SYDVKM. V was trimmed by 6 bases and J by 3 bases, leaving 12 bases between them. The chain's CDR3 is CASRRDRRYEQYF. The CDR3 bases are TGTGCCAGCAGACGAGACAGGCGCTACGAGCAGTACTTC.

The J gene is TRBJ1-5, the V gene TRBV27; D gene ambiguous. The CDR3 length is 16 residues. Trimming left V 2 bases short and J 3 bases short, with 14 bases between. Germline CDR1 reads MNHEY; CDR2 reads SMNVEV (reference sequence). The CDR3 sequence is CASSLRSGQLNQPQHF. In DNA form, the CDR3 reads TGTGCCAGCAGTTTAAGGAGTGGTCAACTCAATCAGCCCCAGCATTTT.

This clone was counted once. The chain carries TRBV7-9 and TRBJ2-5; D uncertain. From germline, CDR1 is SEHNR and CDR2 FQNEAQ (reference sequence). CDR3 length: 14 amino acids. Trimming took off 0 bases at V and 4 bases at J, with 9 bases between the two ends. This chain's CDR3 is CASSLALARETQYF. The CDR3 DNA is TGTGCCAGCAGCTTAGCGTTGGCGCGAGAGACCCAGTACTTC. Variable domain in full (rest from reference TRBV7-9 and TRBJ2-5): DTGVSQNPRHKITKRGQNVTFRCDPISEHNRLYWYRQTLGQGPEFLTYFQNEAQLEKSRLLSDRFSAERPKGSFSTLEIQRTEQGDSAMYLCASSLALARETQYFGPGTRLLVL.

The J gene is TRBJ2-1, the V gene TRBV12-3 or TRBV12-4; D not certain. The length of the CDR3 is 13 residues. Trimming pared 6 bases from V and 5 bases from J, leaving 11 bases between. The CDR3 is CASRPGQHNEQFF. DNA of the CDR3: TGTGCCAGCAGGCCTGGCCAGCACAATGAGCAGTTCTTC.

This clone was seen a single time. The CDR3 here is CTAVSAGEKLFF. The CDR3 nucleotides are TGCACGGCGGTGTCGGCAGGGGAAAAACTGTTTTTT. V usage is TRBV29-1 and J usage is TRBJ1-4; possible D gene TRBD1, 5 bases. The CDR3 covers 12 residues. The germline V gene has CDR1 SQVTM and CDR2 ANQGSEA.

The J gene is TRBJ1-5, the V gene TRBV28; D is unresolved. This CDR3 contains 16 residues. Deletions cut 5 bases from V and 3 bases from J, with 17 bases between. CDR1 and CDR2 (germline): MDHEN, SYDVKM. The CDR3: CASSADSGGPNQPQHF. The CDR3 coding sequence is TGTGCCAGCAGTGCGGACTCGGGCGGACCCAATCAGCCCCAGCATTTT.

The V call is TRBV7-2, the J call TRBJ2-3; no clear D. CDR1 is SGHTA and CDR2 is FQGNSA in the germline V gene. The ends were cut back, 6 bases at V and 5 bases at J, with 6 bases in the middle. The CDR3 runs 11 residues. CDR3 nucleotide sequence: TGTGCCAGCAGGAGAAGAGATACGCAGTATTTT. Protein product: CASRRRDTQYF.

CDR3 nucleotide sequence: TGTGCCAGCAGCGTAGTACCAGGGGCCAAAAACATTCAGTACTTC. Translation gives CASSVVPGAKNIQYF. The J gene is TRBJ2-4, the V gene TRBV9, with D possibly being TRBD1 (5 bases). This CDR3 has 15 amino acids. Germline CDR1 SGDLS, CDR2 YYNGEE. With 0 bases removed from V and 1 base from J, the gap between germline ends came to 8 bases.

This chain connects TRBV19 to TRBJ2-4, with D possibly being TRBD2 (6 bases). Germline CDR1 and CDR2: LNHDA and SQIVND (reference sequence). This CDR3 has 14 amino acids. Trimming took off 10 bases at V and 0 bases at J, with 13 bases between the two ends. CDR3 loop: CATRDSVAKNIQYF. CDR3 nucleotides: TGTGCCACCCGGGACTCCGTAGCCAAAAACATTCAGTACTTC.

CDR3 coding DNA: TGTGCCAGCAGCTCACCCCAGGTCTATGGCTACACCTTC. Residues: CASSSPQVYGYTF. The gene calls are TRBV5-4 and TRBJ1-2; no reliable D call. Looked up from germline, CDR1 is SGHNT and CDR2 is YYREEE (reference sequence). V was trimmed by 3 bases and J by 4 bases, leaving 10 bases between them. CDR3 size: 13 residues.

V and J are TRBV19 and TRBJ1-5; TRBD1 agrees at 7 bases. Germline V gene data show CDR1 as LNHDA and CDR2 as SQIVND (reference sequence). This CDR3 is built from 15 residues. The V and J ends lost 8 bases and 1 base, in that order; junction bases with no gene match: 8. For the CDR3, the DNA is TGTGCCAGTGAAAACAGGGGTCGGAGCAATCAGCCCCAGCATTTT. It encodes CASENRGRSNQPQHF.

The chain links TRBV10-3 to TRBJ1-1, with no clear D. The germline CDR1 and CDR2 sequences are ENHRY and SYGVKD. V was pared by 4 bases and J by 3 bases, with 12 bases between. The CDR3 consists of 14 residues. The CDR3 sequence: CAISAGSRDTEAFF. CDR3 in DNA: TGTGCCATCAGTGCGGGCTCGAGGGACACTGAAGCTTTCTTT.

The chain carries TRBV7-9 and TRBJ2-5, with 8 bases identical to TRBD1. This CDR3 has 16 residues. J was trimmed by 5 bases and V by 1 base; bases with no gene match: 9. Per germline, CDR1 SEHNR and CDR2 FQNEAQ (reference sequence). This CDR3 is CASSLDGTGWRETQYF. The CDR3 DNA reads as TGTGCCAGCAGCTTAGACGGGACAGGTTGGAGGGAGACCCAGTACTTC.

The chain joins TRBV28 to TRBJ1-5; 9 positions agree with TRBD1. Germline V gene sequence: CDR1 MDHEN, CDR2 SYDVKM. V lost 5 bases, J lost 6 bases, and 5 bases stayed unmatched. The CDR3 is made up of 14 amino acids. The CDR3 here is CASSPGQGSQPQHF. The CDR3 DNA sequence: TGTGCCAGCAGTCCGGGACAGGGAAGTCAGCCCCAGCATTTT.

This chain's CDR3 is CASRAGTANNEQFF. CDR3 nucleotides: TGTGCCAGCAGAGCCGGGACAGCAAACAATGAGCAGTTCTTC. V gene TRBV2 combines with J gene TRBJ2-1, with 7 bases matching TRBD1. Germline values: CDR1 SNHLY, CDR2 FYNNEI. V was clipped by 6 bases and J by 5 bases; unmatched bases: 7. This CDR3 is 14 amino acids long.